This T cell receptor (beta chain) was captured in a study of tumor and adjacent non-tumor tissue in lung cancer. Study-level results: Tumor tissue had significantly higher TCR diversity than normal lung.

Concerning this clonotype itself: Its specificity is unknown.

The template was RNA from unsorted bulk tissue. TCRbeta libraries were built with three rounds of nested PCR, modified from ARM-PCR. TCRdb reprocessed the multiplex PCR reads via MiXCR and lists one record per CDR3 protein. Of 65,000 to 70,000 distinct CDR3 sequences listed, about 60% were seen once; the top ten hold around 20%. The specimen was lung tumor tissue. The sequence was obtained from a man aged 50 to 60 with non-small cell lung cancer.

CDR3 sequence: CASSPSLEHYEQYF. CDR3 DNA sequence: TGTGCCAGCAGCCCCAGCCTCGAACACTACGAGCAGTACTTC. The chain couples TRBV9 to TRBJ2-7; no reliable D call. The V gene's germline CDR1 is SGDLS and CDR2 YYNGEE. The CDR3 spans 14 residues. Trimming pared 4 bases from V and 3 bases from J, leaving 14 bases between.